A selection of T cell receptor beta chains follows, all from one sample in a study of T cells in tuberculosis. Sequenced by immunoSEQ multiplex PCR; TCRdb stores in-frame clones only, minus some. The repertoire has about 43,000 clones, approximately 94% of them found once; the top ten carry about 2%. The sample was PBMCs. The source of these receptors is a donor aged 10-29 years with latent tuberculosis or without tuberculosis infection. Some clones in this sample may be carry-over from other donors' samples. Each CDR3 is given with its conserved first and last residue. Fields, in order: J gene, D gene, V gene, clone size, CDR3 DNA, CDR3 protein. A D gene is named only where the DNA matches it firmly. Clone size is shown for a subset of rows, as once, few, many or a class of expanded clone.

TRBJ2-3 TRBD2 TRBV4-2 NA TGTGCCAGCAGCTCGCGGACTAGCGGAAACACAGATACGCAGTATTTT CASSSRTSGNTDTQYF
TRBJ2-2 NA TRBV6-5 NA TGTGCCAGCAGTTTCTCGCGGGAAAACACCGGGGAGCTGTTTTTT CASSFSRENTGELFF
TRBJ1-5 TRBD1 TRBV15 NA TGTGCCACCAGCAGGGGGACAGGGGGGAATCAGCCCCAGCATTTT CATSRGTGGNQPQHF
TRBJ1-4 TRBD1 TRBV9 once TGTGCCAGCAGCCCCGACAGGGCTTGGACTAATGAAAAACTGTTTTTT CASSPDRAWTNEKLFF
TRBJ2-5 TRBD2 TRBV9 once TGTGCCAGCAGCTCGGGAACGCTAGCGGGAGACCAAGAGACCCAGTACTTC CASSSGTLAGDQETQYF
TRBJ2-7 TRBD1 TRBV7-2 NA TGTGCCAGCAGCCCCTGGACAGGGTCTTACGAGCAGTACTTC CASSPWTGSYEQYF
TRBJ2-2 NA TRBV5-1 NA TGCGCCAGCAGTGGGGAGACCGGGGAGCTGTTTTTT CASSGETGELFF
TRBJ1-4 NA TRBV27 NA TGTGCCAGCAGGGACCAGGGGTGGGAAAAACTGTTTTTT CASRDQGWEKLFF
TRBJ2-7 NA TRBV19 few TGTGCCAGTAGTACAACTCCGCTAGCGAGCTCCTACGAGCAGTACTTC CASSTTPLASSYEQYF
TRBJ1-2 TRBD1 TRBV7-3 NA TGTGCCAGCAGCCGCGGGACAGGGGATCGTGGCTACACCTTC CASSRGTGDRGYTF
TRBJ2-1 TRBD1 TRBV19 NA TGTGCCAGTAGTATTGGGGACAGCTACAATGAGCAGTTCTTC CASSIGDSYNEQFF
TRBJ2-3 TRBD2 TRBV27 NA TGTGCCAGCAGTTTAGGGAGGGGTCAAGGTACGCAGTATTTT CASSLGRGQGTQYF
TRBJ1-1 NA TRBV7-9 once TGTGCCAGCAGCCCCACTCTAGAGGCTGTCGAAGCTTTCTTT CASSPTLEAVEAFF
TRBJ2-7 NA TRBV7-2 NA TGTGCCAGCAGCTTAGGATGGCTGAATTCCTACGAGCAGTACTTC CASSLGWLNSYEQYF
TRBJ2-3 NA TRBV5-4 NA TGTGCCAGCAGCTTGGGCGGGGGCGCGTTCACAGATACGCAGTATTTT CASSLGGGAFTDTQYF
TRBJ2-1 TRBD1 TRBV18 once TGTGCCAGCTCACTCGGACAGGGCAATGAGCAGTTCTTC CASSLGQGNEQFF
TRBJ2-1 TRBD2 TRBV18 NA TGTGCCAGCTCACCGAGCGGGAAAGGTTCCTACAATGAGCAGTTCTTC CASSPSGKGSYNEQFF
TRBJ1-2 TRBD1 TRBV5-4 once TGTGCCAGCAGCTTGGCTACCGACAGGGGTGTCTATGGCTACACCTTC CASSLATDRGVYGYTF
TRBJ1-2 NA TRBV19 NA TGTGCCAGTAGTCCCTATTCGGACAGTAACTATGGCTACACCTTC CASSPYSDSNYGYTF
TRBJ1-5 NA TRBV29-1 NA TGCAGCGTTATGTCAGGGAATGGCGGCAATCAGCCCCAGCATTTT CSVMSGNGGNQPQHF
TRBJ2-3 TRBD1 TRBV19 NA TGTGCCAGTTCAGACAGGGGAAGCACAGATACGCAGTATTTT CASSDRGSTDTQYF
TRBJ2-7 TRBD1 TRBV4-3 NA TGCGCCAGCAGCTCCGGGACAGGGACCTACGAGCAGTACTTC CASSSGTGTYEQYF
TRBJ1-2 NA TRBV6-1 once TGTGCCAGCGCTAGCCGCTGGCGAGCTGATATTAGCTACACCTTC CASASRWRADISYTF
TRBJ2-3 NA TRBV18 once TGTGCCAGCTCACCCCCTAGCACAGATACGCAGTATTTT CASSPPSTDTQYF
TRBJ1-1 TRBD1 TRBV15 NA TGTGCCACCAGCAGAGATAAAAGGGAAACAGGGGGCACTGAAGCTTTCTTT CATSRDKRETGGTEAFF
TRBJ1-5 NA TRBV21-1 NA TGTGCCAGCAGCAAATTCGCGGACAGGGGCAATCAGCCCCAGCATTTT CASSKFADRGNQPQHF
TRBJ2-7 TRBD2 TRBV10-3 NA TGTGCCATCAGTGATATTAGCGGGGAATACGAGCAGTACTTC CAISDISGEYEQYF